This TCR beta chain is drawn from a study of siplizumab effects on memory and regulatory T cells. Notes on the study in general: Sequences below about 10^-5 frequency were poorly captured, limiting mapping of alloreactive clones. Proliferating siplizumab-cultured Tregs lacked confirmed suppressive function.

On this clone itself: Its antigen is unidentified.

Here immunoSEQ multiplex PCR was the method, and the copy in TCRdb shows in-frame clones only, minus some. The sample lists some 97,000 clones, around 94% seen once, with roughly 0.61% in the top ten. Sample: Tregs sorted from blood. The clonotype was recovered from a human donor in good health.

CDR3 sequence: CAWDLSGDTQYF. The CDR3 nucleotides read TGTGCCTGGGACCTGAGCGGTGATACGCAGTATTTT. J is TRBJ2-3 and V is TRBV30; possibly TRBD2 for D (5 bases). Trimming left V 5 bases short and J 6 bases short, with 12 bases between. Germline-derived CDR1 and CDR2 are GTSNPN and SVGIG (reference sequence). CDR3 size: 12 residues.